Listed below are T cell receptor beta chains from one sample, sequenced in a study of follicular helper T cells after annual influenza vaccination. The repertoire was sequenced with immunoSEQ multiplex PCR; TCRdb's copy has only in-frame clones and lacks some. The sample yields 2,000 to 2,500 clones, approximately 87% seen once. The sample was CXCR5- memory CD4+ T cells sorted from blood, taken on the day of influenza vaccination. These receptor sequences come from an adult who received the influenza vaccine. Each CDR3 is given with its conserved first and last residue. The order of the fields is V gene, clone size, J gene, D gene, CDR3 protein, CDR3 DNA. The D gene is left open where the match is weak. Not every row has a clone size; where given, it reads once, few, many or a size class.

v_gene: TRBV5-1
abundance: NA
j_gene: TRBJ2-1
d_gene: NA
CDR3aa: CASSPGQDSYNEQFF
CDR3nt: TGCGCCAGCAGCCCAGGACAAGACTCCTACAATGAGCAGTTCTTC

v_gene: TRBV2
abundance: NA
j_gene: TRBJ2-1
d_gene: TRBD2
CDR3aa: CASSVIGTSGNNEQFF
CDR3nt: TGTGCCAGCAGTGTGATAGGGACTAGCGGGAACAATGAGCAGTTCTTC

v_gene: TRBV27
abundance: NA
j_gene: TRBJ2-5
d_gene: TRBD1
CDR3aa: CASSQDRGGETQYF
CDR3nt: TGTGCCAGCAGTCAAGACAGGGGAGGAGAGACCCAGTACTTC

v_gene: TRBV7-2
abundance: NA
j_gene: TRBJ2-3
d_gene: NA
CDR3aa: CASSISPTSRREDTQYF
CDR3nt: TGTGCCAGCAGCATCTCGCCGACGAGTCGAAGGGAAGATACGCAGTATTTT

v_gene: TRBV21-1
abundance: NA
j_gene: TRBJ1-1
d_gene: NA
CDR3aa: CASSRQGDQSVTNTEAFF
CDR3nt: TGTGCCAGCAGCAGGCAGGGGGATCAGTCGGTAACGAACACTGAAGCTTTCTTT

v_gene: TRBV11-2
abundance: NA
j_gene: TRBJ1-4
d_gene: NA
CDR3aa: CASSLDGGLTLFF
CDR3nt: TGTGCCAGCAGCTTGGATGGCGGTTTAACACTGTTTTTT

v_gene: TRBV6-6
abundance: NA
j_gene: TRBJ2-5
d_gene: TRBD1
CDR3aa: CASSYSSRTGEETQYF
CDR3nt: TGTGCCAGCAGTTACTCCTCAAGGACAGGGGAAGAGACCCAGTACTTC

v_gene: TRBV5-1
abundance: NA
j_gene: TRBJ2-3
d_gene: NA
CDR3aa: CASRGSFSTDTQYF
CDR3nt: TGCGCCAGCCGGGGGAGTTTTTCCACAGATACGCAGTATTTT

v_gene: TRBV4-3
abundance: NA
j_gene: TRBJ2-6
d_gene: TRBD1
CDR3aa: CASSQRHGQGDSGANVLTF
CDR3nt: TGCGCCAGCAGCCAACGCCACGGACAGGGAGACTCTGGGGCCAACGTCCTGACTTTC

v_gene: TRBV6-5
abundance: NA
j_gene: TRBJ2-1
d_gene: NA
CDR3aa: CASSYGRNEQFF
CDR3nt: TGTGCCAGCAGTTATGGCCGGAATGAGCAGTTCTTC

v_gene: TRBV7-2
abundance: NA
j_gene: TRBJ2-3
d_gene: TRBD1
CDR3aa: CASSPGDRGRGTQYF
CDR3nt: TGTGCCAGCAGCCCCGGAGACAGGGGGCGCGGTACGCAGTATTTT

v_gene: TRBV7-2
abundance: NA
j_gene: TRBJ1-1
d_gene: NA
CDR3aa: CASSSWGGGRAFF
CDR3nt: TGTGCCAGCAGCTCATGGGGCGGGGGGCGAGCTTTCTTT

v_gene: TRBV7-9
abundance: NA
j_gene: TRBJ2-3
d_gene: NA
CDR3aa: CASSLSSDTQYF
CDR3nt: TGTGCCAGCAGCTTAAGTTCAGATACGCAGTATTTT

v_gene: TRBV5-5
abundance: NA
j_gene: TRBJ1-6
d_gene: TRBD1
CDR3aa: CASSIPGQGSPLHF
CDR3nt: TGTGCCAGCAGCATCCCGGGACAGGGGTCACCCCTCCACTTT

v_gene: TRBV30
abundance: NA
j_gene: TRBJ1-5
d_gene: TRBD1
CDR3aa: CAWPINRQGLFSNQPQHF
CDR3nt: TGTGCCTGGCCGATAAACCGACAGGGGCTCTTTAGCAATCAGCCCCAGCATTTT

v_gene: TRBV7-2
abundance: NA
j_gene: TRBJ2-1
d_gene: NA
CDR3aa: CASRSQGDEQFF
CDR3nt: TGTGCCAGCAGGTCACAAGGCGATGAGCAGTTCTTC

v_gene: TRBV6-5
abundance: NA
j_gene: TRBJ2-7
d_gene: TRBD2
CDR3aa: CASSLSGGHYEQYF
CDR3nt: TGTGCCAGCAGTTTATCGGGGGGTCACTACGAGCAGTACTTC

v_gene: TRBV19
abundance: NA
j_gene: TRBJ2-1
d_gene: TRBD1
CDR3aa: CASSTSGGLVNEQFF
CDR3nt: TGTGCCAGTAGTACGTCAGGGGGATTAGTGAATGAGCAGTTCTTC

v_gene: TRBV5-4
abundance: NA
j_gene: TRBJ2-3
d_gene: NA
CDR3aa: CASSLFGAGRTDTQYF
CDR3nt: TGTGCCAGCAGCTTGTTCGGCGCAGGGCGCACAGATACGCAGTATTTT

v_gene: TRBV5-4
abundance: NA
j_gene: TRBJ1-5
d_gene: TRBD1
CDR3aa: CASSQGTGDQPQHF
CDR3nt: TGTGCCAGCAGCCAGGGGACAGGGGATCAGCCCCAGCATTTT

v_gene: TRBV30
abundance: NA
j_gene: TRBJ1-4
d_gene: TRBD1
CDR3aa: CAWSGEPRQGKDNEKLFF
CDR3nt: TGTGCCTGGAGTGGGGAGCCGCGACAGGGGAAAGATAATGAAAAACTGTTTTTT

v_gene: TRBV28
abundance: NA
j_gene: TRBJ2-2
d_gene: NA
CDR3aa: CASSTTGRNTGELFF
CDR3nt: TGTGCCAGCAGTACTACAGGGCGGAACACCGGGGAGCTGTTTTTT

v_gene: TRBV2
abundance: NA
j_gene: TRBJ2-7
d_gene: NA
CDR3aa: CASSSQLYEQYF
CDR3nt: TGTGCCAGCAGTTCTCAGCTTTACGAGCAGTACTTC

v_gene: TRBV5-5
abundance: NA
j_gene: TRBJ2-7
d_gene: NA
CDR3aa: CASSLRGSYEQYF
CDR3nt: TGTGCCAGCAGCTTGCGGGGGTCCTACGAGCAGTACTTC

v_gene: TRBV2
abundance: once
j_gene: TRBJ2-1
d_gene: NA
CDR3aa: CASSFSNEQFF
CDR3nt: TGTGCCAGCAGTTTCAGTAATGAGCAGTTCTTC

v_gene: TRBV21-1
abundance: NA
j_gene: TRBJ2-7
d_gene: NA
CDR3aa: CASSSRKFCEQYF
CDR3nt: TGTGCCAGCAGCTCCCGAAAATTCTGCGAGCAGTACTTC

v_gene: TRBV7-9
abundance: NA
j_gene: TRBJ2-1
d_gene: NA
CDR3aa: CASSFGLRDNEQFF
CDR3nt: TGTGCCAGCAGCTTCGGTCTAAGGGACAATGAGCAGTTCTTC

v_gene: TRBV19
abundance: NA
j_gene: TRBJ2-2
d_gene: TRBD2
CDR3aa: CASSRASGRSYLGDTGELFF
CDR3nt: TGTGCCAGTAGTCGGGCTAGCGGAAGGAGTTACCTGGGGGACACCGGGGAGCTGTTTTTT

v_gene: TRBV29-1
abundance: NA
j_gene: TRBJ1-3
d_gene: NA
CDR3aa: CSVGTDGNTIYF
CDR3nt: TGCAGCGTTGGGACAGATGGAAACACCATATATTTT

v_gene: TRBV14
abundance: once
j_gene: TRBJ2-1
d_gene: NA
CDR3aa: CASSQRLVNEQFF
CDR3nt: TGTGCCAGCAGCCAACGACTGGTCAATGAGCAGTTCTTC

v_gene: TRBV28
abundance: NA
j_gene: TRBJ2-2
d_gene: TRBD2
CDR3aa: CASSSLAGETGELFF
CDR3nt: TGTGCCAGCAGTTCCCTAGCGGGAGAAACCGGGGAGCTGTTTTTT

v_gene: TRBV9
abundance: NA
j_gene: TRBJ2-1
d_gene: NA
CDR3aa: CASSASQGTEQFF
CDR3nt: TGTGCCAGCAGCGCATCCCAGGGGACTGAGCAGTTCTTC

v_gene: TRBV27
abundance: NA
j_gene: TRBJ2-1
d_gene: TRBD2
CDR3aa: CASSPISSSGRSNEQFF
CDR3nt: TGTGCCAGCAGTCCCATTAGTTCCAGCGGGAGGAGTAATGAGCAGTTCTTC

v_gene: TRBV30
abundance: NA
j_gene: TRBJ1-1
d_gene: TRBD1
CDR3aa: CAWSVQGEGSTEAFF
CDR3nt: TGTGCCTGGAGTGTACAGGGGGAAGGGAGCACTGAAGCTTTCTTT

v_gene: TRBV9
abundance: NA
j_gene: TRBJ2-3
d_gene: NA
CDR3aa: CASSVAGIPNSDTQYF
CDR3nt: TGTGCCAGCAGCGTAGCCGGGATTCCGAACTCGGATACGCAGTATTTT

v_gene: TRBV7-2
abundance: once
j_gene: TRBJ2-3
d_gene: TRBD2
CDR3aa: CASSFTTSAADTQYF
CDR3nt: TGTGCCAGCAGCTTCACGACTAGCGCGGCAGATACGCAGTATTTT

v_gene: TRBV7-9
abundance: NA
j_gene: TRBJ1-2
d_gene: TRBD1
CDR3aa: CASSSGQGGNYGYTF
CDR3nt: TGTGCCAGCAGCTCTGGACAGGGAGGGAACTATGGCTACACCTTC

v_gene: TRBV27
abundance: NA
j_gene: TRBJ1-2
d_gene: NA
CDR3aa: CASSPGWDYRYGYTF
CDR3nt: TGTGCCAGCAGCCCAGGGTGGGATTACAGATATGGCTACACCTTC

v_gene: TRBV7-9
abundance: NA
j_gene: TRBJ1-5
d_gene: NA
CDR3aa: CASSSMGGQPQHF
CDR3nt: TGTGCCAGCAGCTCTATGGGGGGTCAGCCCCAGCATTTT

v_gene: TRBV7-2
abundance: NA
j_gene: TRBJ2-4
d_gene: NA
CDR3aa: CASSSKNIQYF
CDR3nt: TGTGCCAGCAGCTCAAAAAACATTCAGTACTTC

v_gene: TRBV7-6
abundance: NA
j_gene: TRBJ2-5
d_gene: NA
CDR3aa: CASSLAPSETQYF
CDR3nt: TGTGCCAGCAGCTTAGCCCCGTCGGAGACCCAGTACTTC

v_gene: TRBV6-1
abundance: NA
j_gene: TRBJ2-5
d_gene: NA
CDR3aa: CASSTRRQQETQYF
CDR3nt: TGTGCCAGCAGTACTAGGCGGCAACAAGAGACCCAGTACTTC

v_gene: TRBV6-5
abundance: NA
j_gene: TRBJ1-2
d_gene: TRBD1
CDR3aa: CASSYNRDRRYGYTF
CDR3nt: TGTGCCAGCAGTTACAACAGGGACAGGAGATATGGCTACACCTTC

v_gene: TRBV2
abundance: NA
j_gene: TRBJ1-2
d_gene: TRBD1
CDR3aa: CASSRQGYNYGYTF
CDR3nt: TGTGCCAGCAGTAGACAGGGCTACAACTATGGCTACACCTTC

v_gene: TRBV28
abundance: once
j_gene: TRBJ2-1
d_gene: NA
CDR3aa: CASRRTESYNEQFF
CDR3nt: TGTGCCAGCAGAAGGACAGAATCCTACAATGAGCAGTTCTTC